Listed below are T cell receptor beta chains from one sample, sequenced in a study of Ad26.COV2.S vaccination and SARS-CoV-2 variants. The method was immunoSEQ multiplex PCR; TCRdb's version includes in-frame clones alone and lacks a portion of them. The sample yields 300,000 to 400,000 clones, 88% seen once. The sample was peripheral blood, taken in a trial of Ad26.COV2.S vaccine versus placebo. All receptors derive from a person between 18 and 60 years old who received the Ad26.COV2.S COVID-19 vaccine or a placebo. The CDR3 runs from the conserved cysteine through the conserved F or W. D genes are given only for firm matches. Some rows mark clone size as missing; the rest say once, few, many or name a class of expanded clone.

v_gene	abundance	j_gene	d_gene	CDR3nt	CDR3aa
TRBV4-1	NA	TRBJ1-5	TRBD1	TGCGCCAGCAGCCAAACCGGGACAGCCCGAGATCAGCCCCAGCATTTT	CASSQTGTARDQPQHF
TRBV29-1	NA	TRBJ2-1	NA	TGCAGCGTTGAAACCCCGGCAGCGGGCAACTACAATGAGCAGTTCTTC	CSVETPAAGNYNEQFF
TRBV5-1	once	TRBJ2-7	TRBD1	TGCGCCAGCAGCTTTTCCGACAGGGAGTTCCCCTACTTC	CASSFSDREFPYF
TRBV6-4	NA	TRBJ2-6	TRBD2	TGTGCCAGCAGTGCTAGCGGGGACTCTGGGGCCAACGTCCTGACTTTC	CASSASGDSGANVLTF
TRBV30	NA	TRBJ2-1	NA	TGTGCCTGGAGCCCAGACAATGAGCAGTTCTTC	CAWSPDNEQFF
TRBV27	many	TRBJ1-3	NA	TGTGCCAGCAGTTTAAGTAGGGTTGGAAACACCATATATTTT	CASSLSRVGNTIYF
TRBV4-2	NA	TRBJ1-2	NA	TGTGCCAGCAGCCAAGATCAATTCTCAGTCTACTATGGCTACACCTTC	CASSQDQFSVYYGYTF
TRBV7-3	NA	TRBJ2-5	NA	TGTGCCAGCAGCTTAAACCCCTCTTGGACGGCTGTCGGGGAGACCCAGTACTTC	CASSLNPSWTAVGETQYF
TRBV27	NA	TRBJ2-1	NA	TGTGCCAGCAGTATCCTCACGACAGGCCGGAATGAGCAGTTCTTC	CASSILTTGRNEQFF
TRBV5-6	NA	TRBJ1-6	NA	TGTGCCAGCAGCTTGGCCTCCCTCGTGAGTTGGGATAATTCACCCCTCCACTTT	CASSLASLVSWDNSPLHF
TRBV9	NA	TRBJ2-7	NA	TGTGCCAGCAGCGAGGCCCCCAGGGACGGTGAGCAGTACTTC	CASSEAPRDGEQYF
TRBV9	once	TRBJ1-1	NA	TGTGCCAGCAGCGTAGCTGGAGGACCCGGTAGGGACACTGAAGCTTTCTTT	CASSVAGGPGRDTEAFF
TRBV7-8	NA	TRBJ1-5	NA	TGTGCCAGCAGCGTTCGTAGGGGGAATCAGCCCCAGCATTTT	CASSVRRGNQPQHF
TRBV7-2	NA	TRBJ2-7	NA	TGTGCCAGCAGCCCTAGCCCGGGGAGCTACGAGCAGTACTTC	CASSPSPGSYEQYF
TRBV27	NA	TRBJ2-1	NA	TGTGCCACTGGGCCTCGGAGCCGCTCCTACAATGAGCAGTTCTTC	CATGPRSRSYNEQFF
TRBV6-6	NA	TRBJ1-2	TRBD1	TGTGCCAGCAGTTACACATCCGGGACAGGGAACGGCTACACCTTC	CASSYTSGTGNGYTF
TRBV7-3	NA	TRBJ2-1	TRBD2	TGTGCCAGCAGCTTAGGGAGGGCCAGGAACAATGAGCAGTTCTTC	CASSLGRARNNEQFF
TRBV7-2	many	TRBJ2-3	NA	TGTGCCAGCAGCCTGGACAACACAGATACGCAGTATTTT	CASSLDNTDTQYF
TRBV5-6	NA	TRBJ2-7	TRBD1	TGTGCCACCCACCGGGACAGGGGGTTCGAGCAGTACTTC	CATHRDRGFEQYF
TRBV7-3	once	TRBJ2-7	TRBD1	TGTGCCAGCAGCCCACAGGGGCGAGGAGAGCAGTACTTC	CASSPQGRGEQYF
TRBV4-3	NA	TRBJ2-6	NA	TGCGCCAGCAGCCAACAGGGGCGGTCTGGGGCCAACGTCCTGACTTTC	CASSQQGRSGANVLTF
TRBV10-3	NA	TRBJ1-2	NA	TGTGCCATCAGTGAGTCAAAGGGGGGCTATGGCTACACCTTC	CAISESKGGYGYTF
TRBV3-1/TRBV3-2	NA	TRBJ1-4	TRBD1	TGTGCCAGCAGCAAGCAGGGGGCAACTAATGAAAAACTGTTTTTT	CASSKQGATNEKLFF
TRBV7-6	NA	TRBJ2-1	TRBD2	TGTGCCAGCAGCGACCGGACTAGCGGGAGGGCCGGCAATGAGCAGTTCTTC	CASSDRTSGRAGNEQFF
TRBV9	NA	TRBJ2-2	NA	TGTGCCAGCAGTTTTTCAGGAGCTAACACCGGGGAGCTGTTTTTT	CASSFSGANTGELFF
TRBV6-1	NA	TRBJ1-2	TRBD1	TGTGCCAGCAGTACGACAGGGCGAGCTAACTATGGCTACACCTTC	CASSTTGRANYGYTF
TRBV12-5	NA	TRBJ2-1	NA	TGTGCTAGTGGTCCGGGACACCAAACCTACAATGAGCAGTTCTTC	CASGPGHQTYNEQFF
TRBV7-8	NA	TRBJ1-2	TRBD1	TGTGCCAGCAGCTTACTGACAGGGCAGGTCCATTATGGCTACACCTTC	CASSLLTGQVHYGYTF
TRBV19	NA	TRBJ1-2	NA	TGTGCCAGTAGAATACGGGGTTTTGATGGCTACACCTTC	CASRIRGFDGYTF
TRBV30	NA	TRBJ1-1	NA	TGTGCCTGGAGTGTATCCCAGGGTGCCCCTAAAGAAGCTTTCTTT	CAWSVSQGAPKEAFF
TRBV7-8	NA	TRBJ2-2	NA	TGTGCCAGCAGCATTACAGATAACGCGAACACCGGGGAGCTGTTTTTT	CASSITDNANTGELFF
TRBV4-3	NA	TRBJ1-1	NA	TGCGCCAGCAGCCAAGGTTCAATGTCGAACACTGAAGCTTTCTTT	CASSQGSMSNTEAFF
TRBV5-1	once	TRBJ1-3	TRBD1	TGCGCCAGCAGCTTGGTAGGACAGGGAGGAAACACCATATATTTT	CASSLVGQGGNTIYF
TRBV12-3/TRBV12-4	NA	TRBJ1-3	NA	TGTGCCAGCAGTTTTGTCGGAAACACCATATATTTT	CASSFVGNTIYF
TRBV7-9	NA	TRBJ2-7	NA	TGTGCCAGCAGCTTTCCAGCGGCTGCTTCCTACGAGCAGTACTTC	CASSFPAAASYEQYF
TRBV27	NA	TRBJ2-1	NA	TGTGCCAGCAGTTTACAGGGGCGCTCCAGTGAGCAGTTCTTC	CASSLQGRSSEQFF
TRBV5-4	NA	TRBJ1-3	TRBD1	TGTGCCAGCAGCTTGGCTGCAGGGGGTGGAAACACCATATATTTT	CASSLAAGGGNTIYF
TRBV2	once	TRBJ1-6	NA	TGTGCCAGCAGTGGCCCGGGGGCGTCCTATAATTCACCCCTCCACTTT	CASSGPGASYNSPLHF
TRBV7-9	few	TRBJ2-3	TRBD1	TGTGCCAGCAGTAAAAGAACAGGGGACGCAGATACGCAGTATTTT	CASSKRTGDADTQYF
TRBV5-6	once	TRBJ1-3	NA	TGTGCCAGCAGCTTCCCGGGACGGTTGCCTACTGGAAACACCATATATTTT	CASSFPGRLPTGNTIYF
TRBV5-6	once	TRBJ2-7	NA	TGTGCCAGCAGCTTACGGTTCGAGACCCCCTACGAGCAGTACTTC	CASSLRFETPYEQYF
TRBV6-5	once	TRBJ1-1	NA	TGTGCCAGCAGTTACTCGTCAGGGGCTAACACTGAAGCTTTCTTT	CASSYSSGANTEAFF
TRBV9	NA	TRBJ1-3	NA	TGTGCCAGCAGCCCAGGACAGCCCCTCGAAATAGCAGGAAACACCATATATTTT	CASSPGQPLEIAGNTIYF
TRBV6-5	NA	TRBJ2-7	TRBD2	TGTGCCAGCAGTAACCTAGCGGACTGGGGGGAGCAGTACTTC	CASSNLADWGEQYF
TRBV7-3	NA	TRBJ2-5	NA	TGTGCCAGCAGCTTACGTGGTGGGGATTTAGAGACCCAGTACTTC	CASSLRGGDLETQYF
TRBV5-6	NA	TRBJ1-1	NA	TGTGCCAGCAGCTTCGAGACTGAAGCTTTCTTT	CASSFETEAFF
TRBV25-1	NA	TRBJ2-3	TRBD2	TGTGCCAGCAGTAAGAGACTAGCGGGAACAGATACGCAGTATTTT	CASSKRLAGTDTQYF
TRBV7-9	NA	TRBJ2-2	NA	TGTGCCAGCAGCCCGGACAGCAACACCGGGGAGCTGTTTTTT	CASSPDSNTGELFF
TRBV7-9	NA	TRBJ1-4	TRBD1	TGTGCCAGCAGCATGAATGACAGGGGGACTAATGAAAAACTGTTTTTT	CASSMNDRGTNEKLFF
TRBV7-2	once	TRBJ2-1	TRBD2	TGTGCCAGCAGCCCCCGTCCGGGAGGGGAGTATGAGCAGTTCTTC	CASSPRPGGEYEQFF
TRBV24-1	NA	TRBJ2-5	NA	TGTGCCACCAGTGATCCGGGGGAGGTGAGAGAGACCCAGTACTTC	CATSDPGEVRETQYF
TRBV25-1	NA	TRBJ2-2	TRBD2	TGTGCCAGCAGTGGACGACTAGCGGGAGGCGCCGGGGAGCTGTTTTTT	CASSGRLAGGAGELFF
TRBV27	NA	TRBJ1-3	NA	TGTGCCAGCAGTTTATCCTACGGAGACTCTGGAAACACCATATATTTT	CASSLSYGDSGNTIYF
TRBV11-2	NA	TRBJ1-1	NA	TGTGCCAGCAGCTTAACAGACAAGAACACTGAAGCTTTCTTT	CASSLTDKNTEAFF
TRBV4-1	NA	TRBJ2-2	TRBD2	TGCGCCAGCAGCCAAGACCCCCGGCGGGGGGACACCGGGGAGCTGTTTTTT	CASSQDPRRGDTGELFF
TRBV5-1	once	TRBJ2-1	TRBD1	TGCGCCAGCAGCTTGGAGACAGGGGGCTCCTATGAGCAGTTCTTC	CASSLETGGSYEQFF
TRBV6-5	NA	TRBJ2-7	TRBD1	TGTGCCAGCAGTCGGGACAGAGCCTACGAGCAGTACTTC	CASSRDRAYEQYF